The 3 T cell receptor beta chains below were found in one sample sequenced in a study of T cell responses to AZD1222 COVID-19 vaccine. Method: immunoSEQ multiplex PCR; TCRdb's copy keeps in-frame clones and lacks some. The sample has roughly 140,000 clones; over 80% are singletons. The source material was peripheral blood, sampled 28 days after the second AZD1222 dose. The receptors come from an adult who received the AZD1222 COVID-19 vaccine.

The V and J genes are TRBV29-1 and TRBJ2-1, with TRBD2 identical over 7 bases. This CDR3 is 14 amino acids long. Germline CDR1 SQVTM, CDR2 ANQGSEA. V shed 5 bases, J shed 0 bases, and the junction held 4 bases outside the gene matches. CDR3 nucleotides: TGCAGCGTTCTAGCGGCTAGCTCCTACAATGAGCAGTTCTTC. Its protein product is CSVLAASSYNEQFF.

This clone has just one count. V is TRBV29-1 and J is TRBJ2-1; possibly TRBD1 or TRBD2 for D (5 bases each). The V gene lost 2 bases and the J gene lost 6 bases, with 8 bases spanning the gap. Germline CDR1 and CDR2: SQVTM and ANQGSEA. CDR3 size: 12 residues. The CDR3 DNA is TGCAGCGTTGAAAGTGGGACCAATGAGCAGTTCTTC. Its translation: CSVESGTNEQFF.

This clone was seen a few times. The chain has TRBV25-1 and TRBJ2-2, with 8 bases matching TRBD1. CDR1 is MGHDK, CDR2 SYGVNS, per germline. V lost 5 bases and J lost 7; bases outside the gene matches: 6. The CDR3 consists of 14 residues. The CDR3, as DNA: TGTGCCAGCAGTATCGGGACAGGCAGCGGGGAGCTGTTTTTT. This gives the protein CASSIGTGSGELFF.